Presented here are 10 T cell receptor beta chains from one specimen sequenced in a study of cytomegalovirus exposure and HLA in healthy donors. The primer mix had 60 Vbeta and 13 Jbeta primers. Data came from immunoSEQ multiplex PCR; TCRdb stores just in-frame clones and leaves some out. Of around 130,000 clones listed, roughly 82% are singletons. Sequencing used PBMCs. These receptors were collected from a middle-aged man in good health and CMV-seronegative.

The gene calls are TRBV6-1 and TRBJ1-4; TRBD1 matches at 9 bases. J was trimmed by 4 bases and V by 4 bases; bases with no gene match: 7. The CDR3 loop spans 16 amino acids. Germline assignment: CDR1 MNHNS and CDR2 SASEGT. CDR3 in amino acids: CASSVSPGQGNEKLFF. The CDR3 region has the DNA TGTGCCAGCAGTGTGTCCCCGGGACAGGGTAATGAAAAACTGTTTTTT.

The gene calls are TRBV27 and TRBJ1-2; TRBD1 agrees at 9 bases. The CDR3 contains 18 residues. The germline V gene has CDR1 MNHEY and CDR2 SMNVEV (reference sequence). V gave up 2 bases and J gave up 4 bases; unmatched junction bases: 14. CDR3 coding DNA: TGTGCCAGCAGTTTAACCCTCCGGGGACAGGGAGGGTTCTATGGCTACACCTTC. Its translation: CASSLTLRGQGGFYGYTF.

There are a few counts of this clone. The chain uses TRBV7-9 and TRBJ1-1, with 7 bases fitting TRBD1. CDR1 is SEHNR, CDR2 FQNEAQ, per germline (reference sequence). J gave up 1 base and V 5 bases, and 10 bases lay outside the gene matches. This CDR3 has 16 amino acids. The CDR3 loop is CASSTPLQGSNTEAFF. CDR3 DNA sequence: TGTGCCAGCAGCACCCCCTTACAGGGGTCGAACACTGAAGCTTTCTTT.

The CDR3 region has the DNA TGTGCCAGCTGGACAGGGGCTAGCTCCTACGAGCAGTACTTC. Protein product: CASWTGASSYEQYF. The gene calls are TRBV6-5 and TRBJ2-7; TRBD1 matches 9 bases. This CDR3 is built from 14 residues. V lost 8 bases, J lost 0 bases, and 5 bases stayed unmatched. Germline V lookup: CDR1 MNHEY, CDR2 SVGAGI.

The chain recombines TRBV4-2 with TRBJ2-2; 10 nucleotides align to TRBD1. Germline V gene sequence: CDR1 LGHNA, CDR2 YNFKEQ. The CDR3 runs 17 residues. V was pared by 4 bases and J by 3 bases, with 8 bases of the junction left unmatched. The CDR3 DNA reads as TGTGCCAGCAGCCTCTACCGGGACAGGGGCTACACCGGGGAGCTGTTTTTT. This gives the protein CASSLYRDRGYTGELFF.

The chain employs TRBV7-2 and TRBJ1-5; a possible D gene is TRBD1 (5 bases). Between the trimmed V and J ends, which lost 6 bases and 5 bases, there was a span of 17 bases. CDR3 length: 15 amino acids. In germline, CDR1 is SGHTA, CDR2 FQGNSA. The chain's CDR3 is CASSKTRDGHQPQHF. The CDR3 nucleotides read TGTGCCAGCAGTAAGACTAGGGACGGACATCAGCCCCAGCATTTT.

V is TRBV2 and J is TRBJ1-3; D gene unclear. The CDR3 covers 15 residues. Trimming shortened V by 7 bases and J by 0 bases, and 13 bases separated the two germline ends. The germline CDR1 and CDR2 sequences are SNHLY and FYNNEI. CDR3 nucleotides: TGTGCCAGCAACCCGCAGGCGACCTCTGGAAACACCATATATTTT. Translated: CASNPQATSGNTIYF. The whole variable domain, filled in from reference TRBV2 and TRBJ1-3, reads EPEVTQTPSHQVTQMGQEVILRCVPISNHLYFYWYRQILGQKVEFLVSFYNNEISEKSEIFDDQFSVERPDGSNFTLKIRSTKLEDSAMYFCASNPQATSGNTIYFGEGSWLTVV.

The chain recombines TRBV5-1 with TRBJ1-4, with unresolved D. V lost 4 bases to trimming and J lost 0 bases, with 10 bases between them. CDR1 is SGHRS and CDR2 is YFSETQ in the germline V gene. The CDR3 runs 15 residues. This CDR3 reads CASSPTASTNEKLFF. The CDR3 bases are TGCGCCAGCAGCCCTACAGCTTCAACTAATGAAAAACTGTTTTTT.

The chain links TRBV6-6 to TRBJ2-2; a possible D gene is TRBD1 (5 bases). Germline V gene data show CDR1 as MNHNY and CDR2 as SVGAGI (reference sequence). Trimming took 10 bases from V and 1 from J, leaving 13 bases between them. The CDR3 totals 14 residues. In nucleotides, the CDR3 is TGTGCCACCCAGGGTGGAAGGAACACCGGGGAGCTGTTTTTT. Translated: CATQGGRNTGELFF.

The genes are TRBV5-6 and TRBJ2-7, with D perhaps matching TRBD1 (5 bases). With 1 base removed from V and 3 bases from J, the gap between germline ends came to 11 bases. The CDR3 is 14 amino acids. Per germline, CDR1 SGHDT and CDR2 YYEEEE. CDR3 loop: CASSLFGADYEQYF. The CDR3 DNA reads TGTGCCAGCAGCTTGTTTGGGGCCGACTACGAGCAGTACTTC.